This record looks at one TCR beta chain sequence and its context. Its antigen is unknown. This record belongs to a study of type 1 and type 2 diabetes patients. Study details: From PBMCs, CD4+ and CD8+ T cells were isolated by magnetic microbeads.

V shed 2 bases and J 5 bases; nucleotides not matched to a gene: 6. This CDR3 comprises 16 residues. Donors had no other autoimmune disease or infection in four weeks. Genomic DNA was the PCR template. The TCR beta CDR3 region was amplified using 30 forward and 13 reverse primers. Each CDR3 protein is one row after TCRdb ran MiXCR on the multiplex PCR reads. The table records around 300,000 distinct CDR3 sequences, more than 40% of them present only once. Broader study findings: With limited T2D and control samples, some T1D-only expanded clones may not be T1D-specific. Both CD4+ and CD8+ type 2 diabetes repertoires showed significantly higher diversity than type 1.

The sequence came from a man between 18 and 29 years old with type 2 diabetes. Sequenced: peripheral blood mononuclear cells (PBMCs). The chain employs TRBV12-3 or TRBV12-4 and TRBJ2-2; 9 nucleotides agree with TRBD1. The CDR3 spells CASSLMGDRVTGELFF. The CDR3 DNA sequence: TGTGCCAGCAGTTTAATGGGGGACAGGGTTACCGGGGAGCTGTTTTTT.